What follows are 29 T cell receptor beta chains derived from one specimen sequenced in a study of blood T cells in healthy people across ages. It was with a sample-barcoded 5' primer and a J-beta primer mix that a second PCR of roughly 6 to 12 cycles was run. From the 5' RACE reads, TCRdb called clonotypes with MiXCR, one entry per CDR3 protein. Of about 650,000 distinct CDR3 sequences listed, about 34% are singletons. Input material: blood. Source of these receptors: a woman older than 75 in good health.

This chain uses TRBV7-3 with TRBJ2-1, with 11 bases that match TRBD2. The CDR3 totals 14 residues. Germline trimming cut 5 bases from V and 10 bases from J; bases unmatched to any gene: 7. The germline V gene encodes CDR1 SGHTA and CDR2 FQGTGA. The CDR3 coding sequence is TGTGCCAGCAGCCATAGCGGGGGGGGCAACGAGCAGTTCTTC. It encodes CASSHSGGGNEQFF.

This clonotype appeared a few times. The chain has TRBV20-1 and TRBJ1-5; D gene uncertain. CDR3 length equals 14 residues. The germline V gene has CDR1 DFQATT and CDR2 SNEGSKA (reference sequence). V shed 3 bases and J shed 2 bases, with 11 bases lying between them. CDR3 sequence: CSARRGLGNQPQHF. The CDR3 DNA reads TGCAGTGCTAGGCGAGGTTTGGGCAATCAGCCCCAGCATTTT.

This clonotype was seen ten or more times. The rearrangement uses TRBV24-1 and TRBJ2-1, with D perhaps TRBD1 (6 bases). V was cut by 1 base and J by 2 bases, with 20 bases left in between. The CDR3 consists of 19 residues. The germline V gene has CDR1 KGHDR and CDR2 SFDVKD. The CDR3 loop reads CATSDLKETGRRAYNEQFF. CDR3 DNA sequence: TGTGCCACCAGTGATTTAAAGGAAACAGGGAGAAGGGCCTACAATGAGCAGTTCTTC.

The rearrangement uses TRBV20-1 and TRBJ2-4; perhaps TRBD1 as D (6 bases). V gave up 6 bases and J gave up 7 bases, with 25 bases separating them. CDR1 DFQATT and CDR2 SNEGSKA come from the germline V gene (reference sequence). CDR3 length: 16 amino acids. The CDR3 nucleotides are TGCAGTGCCACGTACCCACCGGGACATGAAAGTAACATTCAGTACTTC. Its translation: CSATYPPGHESNIQYF.

This CDR3 reads CSARVVQGGLYNEQFF. Written as DNA, the CDR3 is TGCAGTGCTAGAGTCGTTCAGGGGGGCCTTTACAATGAGCAGTTCTTC. The chain joins TRBV20-1 to TRBJ2-1; D might be TRBD1 (7 bases). The V and J ends lost 1 base and 4 bases respectively, with 17 bases between them. Germline CDR1 reads DFQATT; CDR2 reads SNEGSKA (reference sequence). This CDR3 is built from 16 residues.

This chain connects TRBV20-1 to TRBJ1-2; TRBD1 agrees at 7 bases. Germline V CDR1 and CDR2: DFQATT, SNEGSKA (reference sequence). V lost 6 bases and J lost 6; bases outside the gene matches: 7. CDR3 length: 12 amino acids. CDR3: CSAADRDDGYTF. CDR3 nucleotides: TGCAGTGCGGCCGACAGGGACGATGGCTACACCTTC.

About this clonotype: It may be a read error: a sequence one base away is much more abundant. V gene TRBV7-3 combines with J gene TRBJ2-1; maybe TRBD2 (5 bases). CDR1 is SGHTA, CDR2 FQGTGA, per germline. The CDR3 has 11 residues. The CDR3 reads CTSSGGNEQFF. In DNA form, the CDR3 reads TGTACCAGCAGCGGTGGAAATGAGCAGTTCTTC.

Concerning this clonotype: One junction end disagrees with the germline gene, perhaps due to a read error. The CDR3 region has the DNA TGTGCTAGCAGCCCAACACAGGGTGACGAGCAGTACTTC. Protein sequence: CASSPTQGDEQYF. The genes are TRBV7-7 and TRBJ2-7; D may be TRBD1 (6 bases). Germline values: CDR1 SSHAT, CDR2 FNYEAQ (reference sequence). The CDR3 totals 13 residues.

Only a few counts were recorded for this clonotype. This may arise from a read error, as a much more abundant clone is one base away. For the CDR3, the DNA is TGTGCCAGCAGCGTAGTCCCATACAGGGAACGGACCGAGCAGTACTTC. Translation: CASSVVPYRERTEQYF. This chain joins TRBV9 and TRBJ2-5; the D gene is possibly TRBD1 (6 bases). TRBJ2-7 matches the DNA end more closely, so the J call is doubtful. This CDR3 is built from 16 residues. CDR1 SGDLS and CDR2 YYNGEE come from the germline V gene.

The genes are TRBV5-1 and TRBJ2-5; 9 bases fit TRBD2. Per the germline V gene, CDR1 is SGHRS and CDR2 is YFSETQ. With 0 bases clipped from V and 11 bases from J, the junction kept 11 bases outside the gene matches. The CDR3 runs 15 residues. CDR3 residues: CASSLEASGKGEQYF. Here the CDR3 DNA reads TGCGCCAGCAGCTTGGAGGCTAGCGGGAAGGGAGAGCAGTACTTC.

This clonotype was detected ten times or more. This chain links TRBV10-3 with TRBJ1-1; 8 bases are shared with TRBD1. This CDR3 region has 13 residues. The V segment lost 10 bases and the J segment 5 bases; nucleotides outside the gene matches: 9. The germline CDR1 and CDR2 sequences are ENHRY and SYGVKD. CDR3 sequence: CATSDREKTEAFF. The CDR3 nucleotides are TGTGCCACCTCGGACAGGGAGAAAACTGAAGCTTTCTTT.

This rearrangement joins TRBV6-2 or TRBV6-3 to TRBJ1-2, with 9 bases identical to TRBD1. V gave up 10 bases and J gave up 9 bases; unmatched junction bases: 15. CDR3 size: 14 residues. Germline CDR1 and CDR2: MNHEY and SVGEGT. The CDR3 DNA reads TGTGCCAACAGGGACAGGGTGGAGATCCCTCGCTACACCTTC. Protein: CANRDRVEIPRYTF.

This clonotype was detected a few times. Possible read error: a much larger clone is one base away. The CDR3 loop is CSASGLAGARNTGERFF. CDR3 sequence (DNA): TGCAGTGCTAGTGGTCTAGCGGGGGCCCGGAACACCGGGGAGCGGTTTTTT. The chain combines TRBV20-1 with TRBJ2-2; 10 bases line up with TRBD2. Per the germline V gene, CDR1 is DFQATT and CDR2 is SNEGSKA (reference sequence). The CDR3 runs to 17 residues.

This clonotype was picked up a small number of times. V and J are TRBV7-2 and TRBJ1-3; D might be TRBD1 (5 bases). The CDR3 loop spans 15 amino acids. Between the trimmed V and J ends, which lost 0 bases and 4 bases, there was a span of 10 bases. Germline-derived CDR1 and CDR2 are SGHTA and FQGNSA. This CDR3 reads CASSLATGLGNTIYF. CDR3 nucleotide sequence: TGTGCCAGCAGCTTAGCCACAGGACTCGGAAACACCATATATTTT.

Ten or more counts support this clonotype. The genes are TRBV5-5 and TRBJ1-2; D gene uncertain. The V gene lost 3 bases and the J gene lost 6 bases, with 15 bases spanning the gap. The CDR3 loop spans 14 amino acids. Germline CDR1 is SGHKS and CDR2 is YYEKEE (reference sequence). Here the CDR3 DNA reads TGTGCCAGCAGCTCCGCCTCAGAAAGAGATGGCTACACCTTC. Its translation: CASSSASERDGYTF.

Notes on this clonotype: Just one base apart from a much larger clone, this may be a read error. V and J are TRBV5-1 and TRBJ1-1, with D uncertain. Trimming pared 4 bases from V and 1 base from J, leaving 11 bases between. There are 14 residues in the CDR3. Germline V lookup: CDR1 SGHRS, CDR2 YFSETQ. Written as DNA, the CDR3 is TGCGCCAGCAGCCTCAGAGAGGCGAACACTGAAGCTTTCTTT. Its protein is CASSLREANTEAFF.

The V call is TRBV6-5, the J call TRBJ1-2; TRBD1 matches at 7 bases. The CDR3 runs to 16 residues. Germline CDR1 is MNHEY and CDR2 is SVGAGI. The V and J ends lost 6 bases and 2 bases, in that order; junction bases with no gene match: 12. The CDR3 region is CASRGATTGINYGYTF. The CDR3 region has the DNA TGTGCCAGCAGGGGGGCCACGACAGGGATCAACTATGGCTACACCTTC.

This clonotype was observed many times. This sequence joins TRBV20-1 and TRBJ2-3; D is perhaps TRBD2 (7 bases). V gave up 3 bases and J gave up 1 base, with 17 bases separating them. Per the germline V gene, CDR1 is DFQATT and CDR2 is SNEGSKA (reference sequence). The CDR3 is 16 amino acids. The CDR3 sequence is CSASPRGGLRTDTQYF. The CDR3 coding sequence is TGCAGTGCTAGCCCTAGGGGGGGGTTGCGCACAGATACGCAGTATTTT.

The chain joins TRBV6-6 to TRBJ1-1; possibly TRBD1 for D (5 bases). CDR3 length: 14 residues. Germline CDR1 is MNHNY and CDR2 is SVGAGI (reference sequence). V shed 2 bases and J shed 7 bases, with 14 bases lying between them. The CDR3 DNA is TGTGCCAGCAGTTACCCGGGACCGACAGATGAAGCTTTCTTT. This gives the protein CASSYPGPTDEAFF.

The chain couples TRBV20-1 to TRBJ2-7, with 8 positions matching TRBD2. This CDR3 contains 13 residues. Germline V gene data show CDR1 as DFQATT and CDR2 as SNEGSKA (reference sequence). J lost 2 bases, V lost 4 bases, and 4 bases had no gene match. As DNA, the CDR3 is TGCAGTGCTACGACTAGCGAGACCTACGAGCAGTACTTC. Its translation is CSATTSETYEQYF.

J is TRBJ2-5 and V is TRBV20-1; a weak D match, TRBD1 (6 bases). V lost 6 bases and J 2 bases, leaving 13 bases between the germline ends. Germline-derived CDR1 and CDR2 are DFQATT and SNEGSKA (reference sequence). This CDR3 spans 13 amino acids. The CDR3 loop is CSARLQGQETQYF. In nucleotides, the CDR3 is TGCAGTGCGCGGCTTCAGGGGCAAGAGACCCAGTACTTC.

This clonotype showed up many times. V gene TRBV7-9 combines with J gene TRBJ2-3, with 9 bases lining up with TRBD1. Looked up from germline, CDR1 is SEHNR and CDR2 is FQNEAQ (reference sequence). The CDR3 is made up of 17 amino acids. With V trimmed by 0 bases and J by 3 bases, 7 bases remained unmatched. The CDR3 here is CASSLAQHRGQTDTQYF. Here the CDR3 DNA reads TGTGCCAGCAGCTTAGCCCAACACAGGGGGCAGACAGATACGCAGTATTTT. The variable domain in full, with the rest retrieved from reference TRBV7-9 and TRBJ2-3, is DTGVSQNPRHKITKRGQNVTFRCDPISEHNRLYWYRQTLGQGPEFLTYFQNEAQLEKSRLLSDRFSAERPKGSFSTLEIQRTEQGDSAMYLCASSLAQHRGQTDTQYFGPGTRLTVL.

The rearrangement links TRBV4-2 to TRBJ1-1; D not resolved. Trimming stripped 3 bases from V and 8 bases from J, with 10 bases between. Germline V CDR1 and CDR2: LGHNA, YNFKEQ. The CDR3 extends over 12 amino acids. The CDR3 sequence is CASSQEGEEAFF. The CDR3 DNA is TGTGCCAGCAGCCAGGAGGGCGAAGAAGCTTTCTTT.

This sequence joins TRBV5-1 and TRBJ1-4; D is unresolved. Germline values: CDR1 SGHRS, CDR2 YFSETQ. V lost 4 bases to trimming and J lost 4 bases, with 8 bases between them. This CDR3 is built from 13 residues. The CDR3 sequence: CASSTGSNEKLFF. The DNA for the CDR3 is TGCGCCAGCAGCACGGGAAGTAATGAAAAACTGTTTTTT.

On this clonotype itself: A much bigger clone sits one base away, suggesting this may be a read error. The V call is TRBV7-9, the J call TRBJ1-2, with 9 bases lining up with TRBD1. Germline CDR1 SEHNR, CDR2 FQNEAQ (reference sequence). J gave up 2 bases and V 7 bases, and 11 bases lay outside the gene matches. The CDR3 contains 16 residues. As DNA, the CDR3 is TGTGCCAGCAACCTAGGGGCTGGACAGGGGAACTATGGCTACACCTTC. Protein product: CASNLGAGQGNYGYTF.

This clonotype has ten or more counts. A much larger clone differs from this one at a single base, so this may be a read error. The V gene is TRBV24-1, the J gene TRBJ2-5; 7 bases are a match to TRBD2. This CDR3 has 12 residues. Germline V CDR1 and CDR2: KGHDR, SFDVKD. V was clipped by 2 bases and J by 11 bases; unmatched bases: 4. The CDR3 nucleotides read TGTGCCACCAGTGATTATGGGCGGGAGCAGTACTTC. The encoded protein is CATSDYGREQYF.

This clonotype was observed at least ten times. The DNA for the CDR3 is TGTGCCTGGAGTGTTGCAGGGGCGCGTGAAAAACTGTTTTTT. Protein: CAWSVAGAREKLFF. The V and J genes are TRBV30 and TRBJ1-4; D is perhaps TRBD1 (6 bases). The CDR3 runs to 14 residues. V lost 0 bases and J 7 bases, leaving 12 bases between the germline ends. Germline V gives CDR1 GTSNPN, CDR2 SVGIG (reference sequence).

This chain links TRBV4-3 with TRBJ2-6; 9 positions match TRBD1. Germline loops: CDR1 LGHNA, CDR2 YSLEER. J lost 6 bases, V lost 6 bases, and 9 bases had no gene match. This CDR3 is built from 16 residues. The CDR3 reads CASSPGTGLEANVLTF. CDR3 bases: TGCGCCAGCAGTCCGGGGACAGGGCTCGAGGCCAACGTCCTGACTTTC.

Comments on this clonotype: This sequence may be a read error, since a much larger clone differs from it by one base. The chain has TRBV28 and TRBJ2-3; D could derive from TRBD1 or TRBD2 (5 bases each). The CDR3 runs to 14 residues. The ends were cut back, 8 bases at V and 1 base at J, with 13 bases in the middle. The germline gives CDR1 MDHEN, CDR2 SYDVKM. CDR3 in DNA: TGTGCCAGCTTCGGTCTGGGGGGCACAGATACGCAGTATTTT. It is translated as CASFGLGGTDTQYF.